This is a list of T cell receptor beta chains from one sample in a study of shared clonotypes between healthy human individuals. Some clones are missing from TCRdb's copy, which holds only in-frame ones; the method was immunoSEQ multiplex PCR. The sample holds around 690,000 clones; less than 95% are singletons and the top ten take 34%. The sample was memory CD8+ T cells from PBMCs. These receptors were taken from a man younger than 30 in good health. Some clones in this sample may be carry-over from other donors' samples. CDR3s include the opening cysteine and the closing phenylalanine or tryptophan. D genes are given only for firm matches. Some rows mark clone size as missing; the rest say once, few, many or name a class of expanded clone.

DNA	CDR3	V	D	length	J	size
TGTGCCAGCAGCGAAGGGACAGGGAACACTGAAGCTTTCTTT	CASSEGTGNTEAFF	TRBV9	TRBD1	14	TRBJ1-1	-
TGTGCCAGCAGAGAGACTGCGACAGATACGCAGTATTTT	CASRETATDTQYF	TRBV6-4	-	13	TRBJ2-3	few
TGTGCCAGCAGCTTAGGGGGTAGCGGGAGAGACACCGGGGAGCTGTTTTTT	CASSLGGSGRDTGELFF	TRBV13	TRBD2	17	TRBJ2-2	-
TGTGCCAGTAGTCCAGGAGGACAGTGGGATGAAAAACTGTTTTTT	CASSPGGQWDEKLFF	TRBV19	-	15	TRBJ1-4	once
TGTGCCAGCAGCTTAGTAAAGGGCGGAGTGACTGAAGCTTTCTTT	CASSLVKGGVTEAFF	TRBV11-2	-	15	TRBJ1-1	-
TGTGCTGCGGGGGCAGGGTATGATCCTAACTATGGCTACACCTTC	CAAGAGYDPNYGYTF	TRBV27	-	15	TRBJ1-2	few
TGTGCCAGTAGGGTGGAAGGGACATACACTGAAGCTTTCTTT	CASRVEGTYTEAFF	TRBV19	-	14	TRBJ1-1	once
TGTGCCAGCAGCGGAGCCCACTATGGCTACACCTTC	CASSGAHYGYTF	TRBV9	-	12	TRBJ1-2	-
TGTGCCAGCAGCCCACCCTTCACTGAAGCTTTCTTT	CASSPPFTEAFF	TRBV6-5	-	12	TRBJ1-1	-
TGTGCCAGCTACCAGTTGGGTGGCAAAAACATTCAGTACTTC	CASYQLGGKNIQYF	TRBV5-4	-	14	TRBJ2-4	-
TGTGCCAGCAGTTCCCCTCGGAGGGATGGGAGCAATCAGCCCCAGCATTTT	CASSSPRRDGSNQPQHF	TRBV28	-	17	TRBJ1-5	-
TGTGCCAGTACCGAGGGGTACAGGTCCTACGAGCAGTACTTC	CASTEGYRSYEQYF	TRBV19	-	14	TRBJ2-7	once
TGTGCCAGCAGCTTCCCGACTGGGAGGGATACGCAGTATTTT	CASSFPTGRDTQYF	TRBV13	-	14	TRBJ2-3	once
TGTGCCAGCACCGATGGGAACACCGGGGAGCTGTTTTTT	CASTDGNTGELFF	TRBV7-9	-	13	TRBJ2-2	-
TGTGCCAGCAACGGAAAAAATCGGGAGACCCAGTACTTC	CASNGKNRETQYF	TRBV2	-	13	TRBJ2-5	-
TGTGCCAGCAGCCGAACGGGAACTAGCACAGATACGCAGTATTTT	CASSRTGTSTDTQYF	TRBV7-3	-	15	TRBJ2-3	-
TGTGCCAGCAGTTACTCAGGGACAGGGACGTACGAGCAGTACTTC	CASSYSGTGTYEQYF	TRBV6-5	TRBD1	15	TRBJ2-7	-
TGTGCCAGCAGTTCAAGGACAAGTAACACAGATACGCAGTATTTT	CASSSRTSNTDTQYF	TRBV27	-	15	TRBJ2-3	-
TGTGCCAGCAGCTTTCCTGGCAGGGGGGGCGACTATGGCTACACCTTC	CASSFPGRGGDYGYTF	TRBV7-9	TRBD1	16	TRBJ1-2	-
TGTGCCAGCAGCCCCCAGGCAGATACGCAGTATTTT	CASSPQADTQYF	TRBV7-9	-	12	TRBJ2-3	-
TGTGCCAGCAGCACCCTGGGACTAGCGGATTACAATGAGCAGTTCTTC	CASSTLGLADYNEQFF	TRBV7-9	TRBD2	16	TRBJ2-1	-
TGTGCCATACTGCTAGCGGGAGCGGGTTACGAGCAGTACTTC	CAILLAGAGYEQYF	TRBV7-9	TRBD2	14	TRBJ2-7	once
TGTGCCAGCAGTTATTATCCCTACGAGCAGTACTTC	CASSYYPYEQYF	TRBV6-9	-	12	TRBJ2-7	-
TGTGCCAGCAGCCCGTATAGGGGACAGTTACAAGAGACCCAGTACTTC	CASSPYRGQLQETQYF	TRBV7-8	TRBD1	16	TRBJ2-5	-
TGCGCCAGCAGCCAAGATGGGCTAGCGGAGCTCACCGGGGAGCTGTTTTTT	CASSQDGLAELTGELFF	TRBV4-3	TRBD2	17	TRBJ2-2	-
TGTGCCAGCAGTGTCGGCAGAAACTATGGCTACACCTTC	CASSVGRNYGYTF	TRBV25-1	-	13	TRBJ1-2	once
TGTGCCAGTAGTGGCAGTGATACGCAGTATTTT	CASSGSDTQYF	TRBV19	-	11	TRBJ2-3	-
TGCGCCAGCAGCCAAGAAGAGGGAAACTATGGCTACACCTTC	CASSQEEGNYGYTF	TRBV4-3	-	14	TRBJ1-2	-
TGTGCCAGCAGCTTCGGACTAGCGGGATGGACCGGGGAGCTGTTTTTT	CASSFGLAGWTGELFF	TRBV7-8	TRBD2	16	TRBJ2-2	-
TGCGCCAGCAGTGATTCAGGGGCAGAAAATACGCAGTATTTT	CASSDSGAENTQYF	TRBV10-1	-	14	TRBJ2-3	-
TGTGCCGGCAGCTTAATCCAGGGAAGAGAGACCCAGTACTTC	CAGSLIQGRETQYF	TRBV7-9	-	14	TRBJ2-5	once
TGTGCCAGCAGTTTAAGGGGCCCCTATGCCTACGAGCAGTACTTC	CASSLRGPYAYEQYF	TRBV27	-	15	TRBJ2-7	-
TGTGCCAGCATAGCGGGGATCCTCTCCTACAATGAGCAGTTCTTC	CASIAGILSYNEQFF	TRBV28	TRBD2	15	TRBJ2-1	-
TGTGCCAGCAGCCTGGTATTGGGGGACAGACCCACAGATACGCAGTATTTT	CASSLVLGDRPTDTQYF	TRBV7-6	TRBD1	17	TRBJ2-3	-
TGTGCCAGCAGTTTATCGTACGGGAGGGTCTCCTACGAGCAGTACTTC	CASSLSYGRVSYEQYF	TRBV27	TRBD2	16	TRBJ2-7	-
TGTGCCAGCAGCTTTAGAGACTCTGGGGCCAACGTCCTGACTTTC	CASSFRDSGANVLTF	TRBV7-9	-	15	TRBJ2-6	-
TGTGCCAGCAGTTTTCCCCTCTCCCGTCGGCCCCAGCATTTT	CASSFPLSRRPQHF	TRBV28	-	14	TRBJ1-5	-
TGTGCCAGCAGTGAAACGGGGTACAATGAGCAGTTCTTC	CASSETGYNEQFF	TRBV25-1	-	13	TRBJ2-1	-